This T cell receptor (beta chain) emerged from a study of T cell repertoires in cytomegalovirus infection. Study-level results: Identification of carriers of CMV plus the relevant HLA was performed using cumulative public TCR beta family frequency. HLA-C-restricted CMV-specific TCR beta clonotypes prevailed in the ex vivo response.

The CDR3 runs to 13 residues. V was trimmed by 4 bases and J by 5 bases, leaving 14 bases between them. Germline V CDR1 and CDR2: SQVTM, ANQGSEA. This clonotype was detected only a few times. Its antigen is as yet unknown. One entry per CDR3 protein results from TCRdb running MiXCR on the reads. The table records approximately 170,000 distinct CDR3 sequences, 17% of them present only once. This chain uses TRBV29-1 with TRBJ1-2, with D possibly being TRBD1 (6 bases). The material sequenced was CD8+ T cells from PBMCs. This receptor was identified in a human donor in good health (CMV status not recorded). Some clones in this sample may be carry-over from other donors' samples. The CDR3 coding sequence is TGCAGCGTTGGTACCGGGACACCGTATGGCTACACCTTC. Amino acids: CSVGTGTPYGYTF.